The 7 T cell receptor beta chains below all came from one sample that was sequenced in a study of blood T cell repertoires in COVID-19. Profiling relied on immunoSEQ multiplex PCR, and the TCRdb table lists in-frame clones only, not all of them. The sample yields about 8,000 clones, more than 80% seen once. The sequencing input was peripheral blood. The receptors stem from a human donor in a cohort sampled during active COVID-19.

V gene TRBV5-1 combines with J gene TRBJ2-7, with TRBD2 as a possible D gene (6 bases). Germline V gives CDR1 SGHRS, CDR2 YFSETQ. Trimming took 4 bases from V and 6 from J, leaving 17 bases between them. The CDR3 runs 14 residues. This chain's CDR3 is CASSPQGGSFEQYF. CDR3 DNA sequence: TGCGCCAGCAGCCCCCAGGGAGGCAGCTTCGAGCAGTACTTC.

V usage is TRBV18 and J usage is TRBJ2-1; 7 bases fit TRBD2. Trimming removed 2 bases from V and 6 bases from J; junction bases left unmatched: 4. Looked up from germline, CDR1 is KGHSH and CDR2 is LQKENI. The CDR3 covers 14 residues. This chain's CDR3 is CASSPGRAVNEQFF. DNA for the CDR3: TGTGCCAGCTCACCAGGGAGGGCGGTCAATGAGCAGTTCTTC.

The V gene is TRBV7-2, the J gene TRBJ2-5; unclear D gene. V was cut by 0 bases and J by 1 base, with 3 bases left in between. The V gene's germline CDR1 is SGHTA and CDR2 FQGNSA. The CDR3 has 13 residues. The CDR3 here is CASSLASQETQYF. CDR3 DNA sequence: TGTGCCAGCAGCTTAGCCTCCCAAGAGACCCAGTACTTC.

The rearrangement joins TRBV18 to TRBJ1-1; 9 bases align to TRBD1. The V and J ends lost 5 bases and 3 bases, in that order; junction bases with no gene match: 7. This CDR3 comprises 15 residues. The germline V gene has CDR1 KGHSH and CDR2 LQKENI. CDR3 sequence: CASSSGTGLDTEAFF. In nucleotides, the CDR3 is TGTGCCAGCTCATCTGGGACAGGGCTGGACACTGAAGCTTTCTTT. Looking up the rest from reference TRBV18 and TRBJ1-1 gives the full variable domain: NAGVMQNPRHLVRRRGQEARLRCSPMKGHSHVYWYRQLPEEGLKFMVYLQKENIIDESGMPKERFSAEFPKEGPSILRIQQVVRGDSAAYFCASSSGTGLDTEAFFGQGTRLTVV.

CDR3 nucleotides: TGCGCCAGCAGCCAAGATTTGGCGGGGACCGGGGAGCTGTTTTTT. Amino acids: CASSQDLAGTGELFF. This chain joins TRBV4-1 and TRBJ2-2; weak D call: TRBD2 (6 bases). The CDR3 has 15 residues. The germline V gene encodes CDR1 MGHRA and CDR2 YSYEKL. V was shortened by 0 bases and J by 5 bases, with 10 bases between the two germline ends.

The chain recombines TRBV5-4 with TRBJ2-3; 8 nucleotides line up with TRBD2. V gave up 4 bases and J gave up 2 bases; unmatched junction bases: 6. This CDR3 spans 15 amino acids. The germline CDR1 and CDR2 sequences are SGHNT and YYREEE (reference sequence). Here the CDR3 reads CASSGTGGATDTQYF. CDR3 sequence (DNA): TGTGCCAGCAGCGGGACGGGGGGGGCCACAGATACGCAGTATTTT.

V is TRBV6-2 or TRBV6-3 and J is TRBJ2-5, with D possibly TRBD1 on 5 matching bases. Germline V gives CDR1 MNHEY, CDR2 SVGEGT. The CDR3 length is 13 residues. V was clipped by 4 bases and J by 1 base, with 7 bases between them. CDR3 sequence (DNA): TGTGCCAGCAGTTGGGGCAGCCAAGAGACCCAGTACTTC. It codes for CASSWGSQETQYF.